In its sample, the clone carrying this T cell receptor beta chain was seen a few times. For a library built for alpha chains, this beta chain is a stray read; little rests on its size. The data were obtained in a study of spatial heterogeneity in lung cancer. Study-level information: There were, on average, more than 9.5 raw-read appearances for each unique TCR and UMI combination.

The V gene's germline CDR1 is DFQATT and CDR2 SNEGSKA (reference sequence). There are 13 residues in the CDR3. The V and J ends lost 3 bases and 3 bases, in that order; junction bases with no gene match: 0. Time point given: sample taken at primary tumor resection. Whole RNA, isolated from tumor, nontumor lung or frozen PBMC, was sequenced without prior sorting. On each TCR cDNA molecule, a unique molecular identifier was present. Via MiXCR, TCRdb re-called the 5' RACE reads, giving one row per CDR3 protein. The table records around 4,000 distinct CDR3 sequences, 30% to 35% of them present only once. The clonotype was recovered from a male donor with early-stage non-small cell lung cancer. The V and J genes are TRBV20-1 and TRBJ2-7, with 12 positions matching TRBD2. The specimen was PBMCs, collected at surgery. Written as DNA, the CDR3 is TGCAGTGCTAGGACTAGCGGGAGCTACGAGCAGTACTTC. Amino acid sequence: CSARTSGSYEQYF.